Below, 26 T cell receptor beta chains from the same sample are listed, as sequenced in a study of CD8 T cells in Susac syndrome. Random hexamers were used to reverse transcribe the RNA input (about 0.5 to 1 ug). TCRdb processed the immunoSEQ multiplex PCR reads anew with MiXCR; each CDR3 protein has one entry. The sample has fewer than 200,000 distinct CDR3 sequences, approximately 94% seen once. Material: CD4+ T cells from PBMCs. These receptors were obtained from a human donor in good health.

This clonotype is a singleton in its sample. CDR3 region: CASSPGTGVSYEQYF. In nucleotides, the CDR3 is TGTGCCAGCAGCCCAGGGACAGGAGTCTCCTACGAGCAGTACTTC. The V call is TRBV12-3 or TRBV12-4, the J call TRBJ2-7; 8 bases are shared with TRBD1. J was trimmed by 0 bases and V by 6 bases; bases with no gene match: 7. There are 15 residues in the CDR3.

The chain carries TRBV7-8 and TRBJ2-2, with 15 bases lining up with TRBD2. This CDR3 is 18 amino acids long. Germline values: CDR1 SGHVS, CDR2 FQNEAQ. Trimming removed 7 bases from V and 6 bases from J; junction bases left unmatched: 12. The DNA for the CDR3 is TGTGCCAGCACCCTAAGGACTAGCGGGAGGGCCTCCCCCGGGGAGCTGTTTTTT. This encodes CASTLRTSGRASPGELFF.

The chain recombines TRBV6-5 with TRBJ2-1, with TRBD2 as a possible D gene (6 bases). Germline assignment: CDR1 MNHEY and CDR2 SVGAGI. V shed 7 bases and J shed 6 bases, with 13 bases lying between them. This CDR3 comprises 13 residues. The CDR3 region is CASKEGWGNEQFF. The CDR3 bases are TGTGCCAGCAAGGAGGGTTGGGGCAATGAGCAGTTCTTC.

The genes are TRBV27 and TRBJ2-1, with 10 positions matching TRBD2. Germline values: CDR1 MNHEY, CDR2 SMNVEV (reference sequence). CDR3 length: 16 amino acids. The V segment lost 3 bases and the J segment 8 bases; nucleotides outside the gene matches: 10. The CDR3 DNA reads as TGTGCCAGCAGTTTCTTTGGACTAGCGGAACCGGATGAGCAGTTCTTC. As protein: CASSFFGLAEPDEQFF.

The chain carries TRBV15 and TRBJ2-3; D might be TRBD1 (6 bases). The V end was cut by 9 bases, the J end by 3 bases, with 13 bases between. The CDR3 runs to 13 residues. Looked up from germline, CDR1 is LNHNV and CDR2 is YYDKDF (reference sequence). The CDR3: CATGQPGTDTQYF. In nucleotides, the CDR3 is TGTGCCACGGGACAACCCGGTACAGATACGCAGTATTTT.

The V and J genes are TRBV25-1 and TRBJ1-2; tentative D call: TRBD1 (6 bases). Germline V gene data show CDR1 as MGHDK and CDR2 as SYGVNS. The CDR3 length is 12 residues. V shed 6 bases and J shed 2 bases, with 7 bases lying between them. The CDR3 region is CASRRGNYGYTF. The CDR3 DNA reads TGTGCCAGCAGGAGGGGGAACTATGGCTACACCTTC.

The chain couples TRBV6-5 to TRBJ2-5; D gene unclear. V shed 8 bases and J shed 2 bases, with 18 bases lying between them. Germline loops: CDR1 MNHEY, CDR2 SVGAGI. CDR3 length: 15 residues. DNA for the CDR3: TGTGCCAGCTCTCGGCGGTCTTACTCTCAAGAGACCCAGTACTTC. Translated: CASSRRSYSQETQYF.

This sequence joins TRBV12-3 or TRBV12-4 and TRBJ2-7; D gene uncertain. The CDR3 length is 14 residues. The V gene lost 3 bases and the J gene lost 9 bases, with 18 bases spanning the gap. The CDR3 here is CASSFFVSFEGQYF. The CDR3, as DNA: TGTGCCAGCAGTTTTTTTGTCAGTTTCGAAGGGCAGTACTTC.

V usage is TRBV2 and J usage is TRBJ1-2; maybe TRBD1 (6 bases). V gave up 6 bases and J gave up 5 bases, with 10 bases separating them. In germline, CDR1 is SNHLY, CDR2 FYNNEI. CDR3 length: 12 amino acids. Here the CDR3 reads CASRTQGYGYTF. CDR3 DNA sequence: TGTGCCAGCAGGACACAGGGATATGGCTACACCTTC.

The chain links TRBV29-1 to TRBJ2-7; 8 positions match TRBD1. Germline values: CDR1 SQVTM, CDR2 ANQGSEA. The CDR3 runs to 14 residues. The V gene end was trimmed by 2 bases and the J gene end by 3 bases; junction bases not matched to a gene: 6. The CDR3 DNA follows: TGCAGCGTTGAACAGGGGGCGGGCTACTACGAGCAGTACTTC. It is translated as CSVEQGAGYYEQYF.

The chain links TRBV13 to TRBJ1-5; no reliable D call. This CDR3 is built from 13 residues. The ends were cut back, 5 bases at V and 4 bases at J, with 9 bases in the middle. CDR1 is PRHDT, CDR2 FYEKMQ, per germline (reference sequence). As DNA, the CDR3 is TGTGCCAGCAGCCCGTTGGGAAATCAGCCCCAGCATTTT. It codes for CASSPLGNQPQHF.

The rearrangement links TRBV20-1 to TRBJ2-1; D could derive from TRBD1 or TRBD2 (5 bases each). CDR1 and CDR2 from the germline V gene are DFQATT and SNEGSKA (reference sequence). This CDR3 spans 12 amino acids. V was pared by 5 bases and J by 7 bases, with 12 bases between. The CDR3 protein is CSAPPGANEQFF. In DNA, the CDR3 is TGCAGTGCTCCACCCGGGGCAAATGAGCAGTTCTTC.

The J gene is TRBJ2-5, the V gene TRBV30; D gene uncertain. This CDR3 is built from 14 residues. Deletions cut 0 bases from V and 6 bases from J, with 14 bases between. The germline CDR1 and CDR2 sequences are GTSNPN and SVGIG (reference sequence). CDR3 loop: CAWSVAQLRKTQYF. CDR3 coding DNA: TGTGCCTGGAGTGTAGCACAGCTTCGGAAGACCCAGTACTTC. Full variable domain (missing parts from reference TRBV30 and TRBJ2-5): SQTIHQWPATLVQPVGSPLSLECTVEGTSNPNLYWYRQAAGRGLQLLFYSVGIGQISSEVPQNLSASRPQDRQFILSSKKLLLSDSGFYLCAWSVAQLRKTQYFGPGTRLLVL.

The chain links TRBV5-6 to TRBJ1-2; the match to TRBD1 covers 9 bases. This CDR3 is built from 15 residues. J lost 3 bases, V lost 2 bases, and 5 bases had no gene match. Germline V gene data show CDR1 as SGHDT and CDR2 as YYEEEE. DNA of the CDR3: TGTGCCAGCAGCTTCTGGGACAGGGTAGACTATGGCTACACCTTC. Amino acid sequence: CASSFWDRVDYGYTF.

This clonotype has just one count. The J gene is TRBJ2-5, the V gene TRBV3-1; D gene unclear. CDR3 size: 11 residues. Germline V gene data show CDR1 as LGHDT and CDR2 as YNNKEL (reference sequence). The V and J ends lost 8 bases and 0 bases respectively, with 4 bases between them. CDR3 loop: CASANQETQYF. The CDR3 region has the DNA TGTGCCAGCGCGAACCAAGAGACCCAGTACTTC.

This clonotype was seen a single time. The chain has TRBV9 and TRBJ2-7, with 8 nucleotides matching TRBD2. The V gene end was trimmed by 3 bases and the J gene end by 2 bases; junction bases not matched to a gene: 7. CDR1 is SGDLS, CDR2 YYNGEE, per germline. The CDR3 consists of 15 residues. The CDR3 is CASSGGTSLTYEQYF. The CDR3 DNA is TGTGCCAGCAGCGGAGGGACTAGTCTGACCTACGAGCAGTACTTC.

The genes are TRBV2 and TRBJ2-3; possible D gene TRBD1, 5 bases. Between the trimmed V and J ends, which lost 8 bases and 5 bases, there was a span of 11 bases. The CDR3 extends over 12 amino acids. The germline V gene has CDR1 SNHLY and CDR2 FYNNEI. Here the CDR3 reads CASGQLGDTQYF. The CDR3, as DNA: TGTGCCAGCGGACAATTGGGAGATACGCAGTATTTT.

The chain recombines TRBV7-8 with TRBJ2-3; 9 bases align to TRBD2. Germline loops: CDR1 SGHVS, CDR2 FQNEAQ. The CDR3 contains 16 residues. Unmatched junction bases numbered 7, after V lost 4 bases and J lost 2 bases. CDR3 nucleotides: TGTGCCAGCAGCTCATGGAGGACTAGCGACACAGATACGCAGTATTTT. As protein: CASSSWRTSDTDTQYF.

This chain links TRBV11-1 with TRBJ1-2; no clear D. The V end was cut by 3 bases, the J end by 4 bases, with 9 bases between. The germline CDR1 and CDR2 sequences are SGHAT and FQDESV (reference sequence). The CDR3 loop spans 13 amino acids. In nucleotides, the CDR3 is TGTGCCAGCAGCTTCGCCGGACTCTATGGCTACACCTTC. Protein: CASSFAGLYGYTF.

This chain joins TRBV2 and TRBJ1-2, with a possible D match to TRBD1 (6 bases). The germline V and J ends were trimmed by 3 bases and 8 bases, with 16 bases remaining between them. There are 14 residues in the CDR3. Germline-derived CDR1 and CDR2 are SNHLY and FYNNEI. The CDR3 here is CASSDIRGEGGYTF. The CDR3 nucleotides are TGTGCCAGCAGTGATATCAGGGGTGAGGGGGGCTACACCTTC. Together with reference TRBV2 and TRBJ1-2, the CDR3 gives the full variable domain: EPEVTQTPSHQVTQMGQEVILRCVPISNHLYFYWYRQILGQKVEFLVSFYNNEISEKSEIFDDQFSVERPDGSNFTLKIRSTKLEDSAMYFCASSDIRGEGGYTFGSGTRLTVV.

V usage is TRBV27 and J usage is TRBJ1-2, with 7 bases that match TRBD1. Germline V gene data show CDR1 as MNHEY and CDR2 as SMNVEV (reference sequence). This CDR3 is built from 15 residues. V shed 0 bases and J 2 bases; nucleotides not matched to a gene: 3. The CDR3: CASSLSVDRNYGYTF. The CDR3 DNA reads TGTGCCAGCAGTTTATCGGTGGACAGGAACTATGGCTACACCTTC.

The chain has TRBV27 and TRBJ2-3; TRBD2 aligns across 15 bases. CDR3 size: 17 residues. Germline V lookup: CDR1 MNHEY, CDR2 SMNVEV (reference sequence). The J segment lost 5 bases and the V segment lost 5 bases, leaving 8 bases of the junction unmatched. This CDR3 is CASSLRTSGRAKDTQYF. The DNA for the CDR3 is TGTGCCAGCAGTCTACGGACTAGCGGGAGGGCCAAAGATACGCAGTATTTT.

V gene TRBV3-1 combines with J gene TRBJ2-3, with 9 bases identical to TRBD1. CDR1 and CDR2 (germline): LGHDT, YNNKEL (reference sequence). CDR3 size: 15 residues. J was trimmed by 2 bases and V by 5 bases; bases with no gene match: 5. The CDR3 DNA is TGTGCCAGCAGCAGGACAGGGGACCCCACAGATACGCAGTATTTT. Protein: CASSRTGDPTDTQYF.

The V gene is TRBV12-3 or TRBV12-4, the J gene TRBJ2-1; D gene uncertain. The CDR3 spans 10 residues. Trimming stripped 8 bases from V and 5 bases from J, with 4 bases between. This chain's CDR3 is CASGNNEQFF. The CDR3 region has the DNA TGTGCCAGCGGGAACAATGAGCAGTTCTTC.

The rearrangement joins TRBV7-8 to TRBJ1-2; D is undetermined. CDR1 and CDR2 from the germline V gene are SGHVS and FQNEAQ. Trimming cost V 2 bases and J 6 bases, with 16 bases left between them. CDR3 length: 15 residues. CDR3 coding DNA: TGTGCCAGCAGCTTAACCATTGACGGAACAAATGGCTACACCTTC. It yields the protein CASSLTIDGTNGYTF.

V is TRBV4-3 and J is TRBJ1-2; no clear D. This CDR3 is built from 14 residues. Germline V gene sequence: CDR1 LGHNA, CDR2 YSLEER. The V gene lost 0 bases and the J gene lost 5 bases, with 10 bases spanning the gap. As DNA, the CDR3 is TGCGCCAGCAGCCAAGATTGGGCTGATTATGGCTACACCTTC. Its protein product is CASSQDWADYGYTF.